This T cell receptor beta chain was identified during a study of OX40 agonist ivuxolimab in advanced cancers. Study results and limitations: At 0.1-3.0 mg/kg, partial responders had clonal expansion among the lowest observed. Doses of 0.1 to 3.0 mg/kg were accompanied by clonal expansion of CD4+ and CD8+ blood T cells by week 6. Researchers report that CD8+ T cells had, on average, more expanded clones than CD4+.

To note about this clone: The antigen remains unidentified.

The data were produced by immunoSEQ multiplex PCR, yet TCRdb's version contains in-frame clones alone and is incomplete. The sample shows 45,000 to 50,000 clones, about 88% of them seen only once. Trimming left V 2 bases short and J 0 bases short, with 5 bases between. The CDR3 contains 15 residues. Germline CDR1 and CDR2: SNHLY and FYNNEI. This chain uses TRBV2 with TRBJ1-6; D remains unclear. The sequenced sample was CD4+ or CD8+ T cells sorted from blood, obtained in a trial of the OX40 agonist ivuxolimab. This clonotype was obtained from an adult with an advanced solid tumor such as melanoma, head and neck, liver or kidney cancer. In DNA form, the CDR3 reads TGTGCCAGCAGTGAATTGAGCTCCTATAATTCACCCCTCCACTTT. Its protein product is CASSELSSYNSPLHF.